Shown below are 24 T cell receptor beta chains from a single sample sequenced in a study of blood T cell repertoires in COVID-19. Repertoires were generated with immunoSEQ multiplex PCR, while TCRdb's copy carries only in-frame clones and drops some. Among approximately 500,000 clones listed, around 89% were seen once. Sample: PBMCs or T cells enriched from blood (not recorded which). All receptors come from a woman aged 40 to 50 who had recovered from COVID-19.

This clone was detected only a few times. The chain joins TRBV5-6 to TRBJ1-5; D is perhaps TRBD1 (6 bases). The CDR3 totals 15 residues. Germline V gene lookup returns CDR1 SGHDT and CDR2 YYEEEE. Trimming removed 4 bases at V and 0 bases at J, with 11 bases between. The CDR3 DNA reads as TGTGCCAGCAGCCCCTGGACAGCTAGCAATCAGCCCCAGCATTTT. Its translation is CASSPWTASNQPQHF.

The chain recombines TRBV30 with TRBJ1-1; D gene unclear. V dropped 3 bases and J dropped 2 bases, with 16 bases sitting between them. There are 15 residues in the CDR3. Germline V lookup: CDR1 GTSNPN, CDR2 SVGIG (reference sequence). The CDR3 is CAWRLPPAGNTEAFF. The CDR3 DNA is TGTGCCTGGAGGTTGCCGCCCGCGGGAAACACTGAAGCTTTCTTT.

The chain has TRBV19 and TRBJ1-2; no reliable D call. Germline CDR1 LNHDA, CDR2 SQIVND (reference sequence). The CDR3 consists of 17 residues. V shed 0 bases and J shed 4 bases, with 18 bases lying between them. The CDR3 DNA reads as TGTGCCAGTAGTATAGACCCTGGAGAGATTAGAATCTATGGCTACACCTTC. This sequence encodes CASSIDPGEIRIYGYTF.

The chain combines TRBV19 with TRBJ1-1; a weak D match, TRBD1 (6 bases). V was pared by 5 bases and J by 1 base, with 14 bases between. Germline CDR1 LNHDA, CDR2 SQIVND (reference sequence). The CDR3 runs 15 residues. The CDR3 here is CASSPRDTWNTEAFF. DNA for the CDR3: TGTGCCAGTAGTCCGAGGGACACATGGAACACTGAAGCTTTCTTT.

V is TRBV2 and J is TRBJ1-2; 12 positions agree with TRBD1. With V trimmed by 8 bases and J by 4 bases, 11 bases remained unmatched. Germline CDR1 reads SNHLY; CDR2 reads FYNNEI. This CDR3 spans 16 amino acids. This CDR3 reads CASAWGQGAIVYGYTF. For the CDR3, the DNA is TGTGCCAGCGCTTGGGGACAGGGGGCGATCGTCTATGGCTACACCTTC.

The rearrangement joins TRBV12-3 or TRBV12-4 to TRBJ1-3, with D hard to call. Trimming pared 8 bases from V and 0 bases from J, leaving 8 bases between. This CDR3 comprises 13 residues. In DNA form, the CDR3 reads TGTGCCAGCGACTCGTACTCTGGAAACACCATATATTTT. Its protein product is CASDSYSGNTIYF.

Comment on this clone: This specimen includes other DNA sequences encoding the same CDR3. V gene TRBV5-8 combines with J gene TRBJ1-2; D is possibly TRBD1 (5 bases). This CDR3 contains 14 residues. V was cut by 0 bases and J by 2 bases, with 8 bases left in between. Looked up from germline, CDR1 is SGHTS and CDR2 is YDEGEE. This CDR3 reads CASSLGQFNYGYTF. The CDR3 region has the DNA TGTGCCAGCAGCTTGGGACAGTTCAACTATGGCTACACCTTC.

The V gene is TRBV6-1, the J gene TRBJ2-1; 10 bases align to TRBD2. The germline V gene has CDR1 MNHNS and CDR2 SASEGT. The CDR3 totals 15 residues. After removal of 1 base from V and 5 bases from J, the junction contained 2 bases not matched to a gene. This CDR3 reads CASSEGTSGDNEQFF. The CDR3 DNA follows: TGTGCCAGCAGTGAAGGAACTAGCGGGGACAATGAGCAGTTCTTC.

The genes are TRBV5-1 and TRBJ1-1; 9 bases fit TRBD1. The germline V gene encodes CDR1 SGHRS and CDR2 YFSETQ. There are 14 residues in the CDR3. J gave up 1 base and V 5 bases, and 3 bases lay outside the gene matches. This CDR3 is CASRAQGANTEAFF. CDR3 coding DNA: TGCGCCAGCAGGGCACAGGGGGCGAACACTGAAGCTTTCTTT.

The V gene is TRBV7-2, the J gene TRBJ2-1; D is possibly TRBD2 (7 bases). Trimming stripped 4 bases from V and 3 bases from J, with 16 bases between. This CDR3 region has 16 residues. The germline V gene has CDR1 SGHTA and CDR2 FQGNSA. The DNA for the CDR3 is TGTGCCAGCAGCTCCACTTCGGGGGGCGGCTACAATGAGCAGTTCTTC. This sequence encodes CASSSTSGGGYNEQFF.

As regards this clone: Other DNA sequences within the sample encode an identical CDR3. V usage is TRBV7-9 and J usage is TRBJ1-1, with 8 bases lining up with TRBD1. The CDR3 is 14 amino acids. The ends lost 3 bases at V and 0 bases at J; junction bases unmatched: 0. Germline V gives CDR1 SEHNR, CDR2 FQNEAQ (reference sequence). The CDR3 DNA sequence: TGTGCCAGCAGCTTGGACAGGGTGAACACTGAAGCTTTCTTT. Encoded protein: CASSLDRVNTEAFF.

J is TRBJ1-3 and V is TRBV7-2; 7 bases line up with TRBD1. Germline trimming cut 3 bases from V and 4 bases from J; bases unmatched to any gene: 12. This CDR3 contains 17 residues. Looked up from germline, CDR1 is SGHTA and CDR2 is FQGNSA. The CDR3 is CASSFKTQGVVGNTIYF. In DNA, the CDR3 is TGTGCCAGCAGCTTCAAGACTCAGGGGGTGGTGGGAAACACCATATATTTT. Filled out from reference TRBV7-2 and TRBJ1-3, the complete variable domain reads GAGVSQSPSNKVTEKGKDVELRCDPISGHTALYWYRQSLGQGLEFLIYFQGNSAPDKSGLPSDRFSAERTGGSVSTLTIQRTQQEDSAVYLCASSFKTQGVVGNTIYFGEGSWLTVV.

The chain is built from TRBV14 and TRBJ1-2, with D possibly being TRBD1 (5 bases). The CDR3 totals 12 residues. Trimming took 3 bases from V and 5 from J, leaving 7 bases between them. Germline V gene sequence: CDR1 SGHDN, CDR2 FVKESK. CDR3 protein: CASSQGGYGYTF. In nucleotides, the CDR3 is TGTGCCAGCAGCCAGGGGGGGTATGGCTACACCTTC.

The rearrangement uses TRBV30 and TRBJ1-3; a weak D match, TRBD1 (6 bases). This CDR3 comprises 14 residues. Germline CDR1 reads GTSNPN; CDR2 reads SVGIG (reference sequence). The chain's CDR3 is CAGDKDLSGNTIYF. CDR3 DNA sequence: TGTGCTGGGGACAAGGACCTCTCTGGAAACACCATATATTTT.

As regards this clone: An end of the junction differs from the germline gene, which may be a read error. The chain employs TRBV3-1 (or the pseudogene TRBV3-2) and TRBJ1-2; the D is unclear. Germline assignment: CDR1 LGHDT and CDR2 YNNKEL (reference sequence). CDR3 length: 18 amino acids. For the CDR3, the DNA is TGTGCCAGCAGCGAAGAGGGAGGCCGCTCCTCGGGGAACTATGGCTACACCTTC. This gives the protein CASSEEGGRSSGNYGYTF.

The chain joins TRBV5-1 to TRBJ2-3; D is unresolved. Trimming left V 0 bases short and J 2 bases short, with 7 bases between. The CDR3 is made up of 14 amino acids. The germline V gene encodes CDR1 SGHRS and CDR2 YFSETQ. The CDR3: CASSLGAYTDTQYF. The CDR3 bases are TGCGCCAGCAGCTTGGGAGCGTACACAGATACGCAGTATTTT.

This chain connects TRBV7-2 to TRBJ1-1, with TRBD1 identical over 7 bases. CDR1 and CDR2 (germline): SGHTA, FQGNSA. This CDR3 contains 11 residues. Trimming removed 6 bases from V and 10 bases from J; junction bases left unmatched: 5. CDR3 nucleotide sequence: TGTGCCAGCAGGGAGGGGACAGTAGCTTTCTTT. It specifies CASREGTVAFF. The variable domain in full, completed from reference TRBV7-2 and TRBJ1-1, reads GAGVSQSPSNKVTEKGKDVELRCDPISGHTALYWYRQSLGQGLEFLIYFQGNSAPDKSGLPSDRFSAERTGGSVSTLTIQRTQQEDSAVYLCASREGTVAFFGQGTRLTVV.

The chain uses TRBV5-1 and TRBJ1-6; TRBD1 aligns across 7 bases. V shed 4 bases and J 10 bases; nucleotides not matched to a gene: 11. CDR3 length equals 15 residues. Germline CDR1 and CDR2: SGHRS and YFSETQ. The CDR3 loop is CASSGRQGGGSPLHF. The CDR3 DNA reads TGCGCCAGCAGCGGAAGACAGGGAGGAGGGTCACCCCTCCACTTT.

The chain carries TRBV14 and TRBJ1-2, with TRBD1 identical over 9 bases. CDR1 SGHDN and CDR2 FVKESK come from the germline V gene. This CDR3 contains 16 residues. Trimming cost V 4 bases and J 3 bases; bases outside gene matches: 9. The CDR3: CASSLLQGAQYYGYTF. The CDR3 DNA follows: TGTGCCAGCAGCCTGCTACAGGGGGCGCAATACTATGGCTACACCTTC.

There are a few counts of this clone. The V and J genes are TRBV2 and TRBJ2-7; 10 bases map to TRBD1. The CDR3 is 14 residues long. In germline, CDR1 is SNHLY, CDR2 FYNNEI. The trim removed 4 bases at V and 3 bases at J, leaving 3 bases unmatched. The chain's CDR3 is CASSGRDRGYEQYF. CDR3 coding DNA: TGTGCCAGCAGTGGCCGGGACAGGGGCTACGAGCAGTACTTC.

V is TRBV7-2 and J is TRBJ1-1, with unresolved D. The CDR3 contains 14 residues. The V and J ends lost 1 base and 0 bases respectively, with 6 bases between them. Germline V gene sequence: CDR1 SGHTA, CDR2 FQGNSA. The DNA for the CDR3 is TGTGCCAGCAGCTTAGGACACGTGAACACTGAAGCTTTCTTT. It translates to CASSLGHVNTEAFF.

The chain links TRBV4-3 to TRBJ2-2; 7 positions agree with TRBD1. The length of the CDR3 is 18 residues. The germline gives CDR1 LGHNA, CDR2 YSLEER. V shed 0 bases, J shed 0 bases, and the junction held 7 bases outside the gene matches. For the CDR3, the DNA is TGCGCCAGCAGCCAAGAGTCTTTCGACAGGGCGAACACCGGGGAGCTGTTTTTT. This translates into CASSQESFDRANTGELFF.

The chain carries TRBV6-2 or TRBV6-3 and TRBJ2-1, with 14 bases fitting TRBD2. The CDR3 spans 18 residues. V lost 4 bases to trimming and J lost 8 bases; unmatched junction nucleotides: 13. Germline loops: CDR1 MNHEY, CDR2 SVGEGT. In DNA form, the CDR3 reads TGTGCCAGCAGTTTTACCGGGACTAGCGGGAGAAAGGTATATGAGCAGTTCTTC. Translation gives CASSFTGTSGRKVYEQFF.

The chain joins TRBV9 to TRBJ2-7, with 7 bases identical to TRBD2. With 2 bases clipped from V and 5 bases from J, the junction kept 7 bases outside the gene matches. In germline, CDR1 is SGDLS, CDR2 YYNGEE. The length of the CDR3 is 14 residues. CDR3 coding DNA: TGTGCCAGCAGCGTGGGCGGGAGTACCCACGAGCAGTACTTC. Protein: CASSVGGSTHEQYF.